This TCR beta chain was obtained from a study of T cells after yellow fever vaccination. Study outcomes and limitations: Post-booster repertoires contained most primary-vaccination clones again (almost 97% CD4, approximately 86% CD8). Highly abundant clonotypes carried over from the bulk population could end up in FACS-sorted repertoires as contaminants.

TCRdb called the 5' RACE reads again in MiXCR, with one record for every CDR3 protein. The sample yields a few hundred thousand distinct CDR3 sequences, about a sixth seen once. This CDR3 is built from 15 residues. The V gene's germline CDR1 is KGHDR and CDR2 SFDVKD. Deletions cut 2 bases from V and 4 bases from J, with 11 bases between. About this clonotype: Its antigen is not known.

J is TRBJ2-1 and V is TRBV24-1; TRBD2 might be the D (6 bases). The TCR comes from a man younger than 35 who received the YFV17D yellow fever vaccine. Sample: PBMCs, taken about 5 days after the first yellow fever vaccination. The CDR3 sequence is CATSDSDYYYNEQFF. The CDR3 DNA is TGTGCCACCAGTGATTCGGACTACTATTACAATGAGCAGTTCTTC.